This is a list of T cell receptor beta chains from one sample in a study of beta chain features in type 1 diabetes. Some clones are missing from TCRdb's copy, which holds only in-frame ones; the method was immunoSEQ multiplex PCR. The sample holds about 360,000 clones, roughly an eighth seen once. The source material was naive CD4+ T cells from blood. The receptor set was obtained from a man in his late teens or twenties in good health. Each CDR3 is given with its conserved first and last residue. A D gene is named only where the DNA matches it firmly. Clone size appears in some rows only: once, few, many, or a class for an expanded clone.

V gene: TRBV15; D gene: -; J gene: TRBJ2-7; clone size: few; CDR3 protein: CATSRDLLLQYF; CDR3 DNA: TGTGCCACCAGCAGAGATTTACTTTTGCAGTACTTC
V gene: TRBV5-1; D gene: TRBD1; J gene: TRBJ1-1; clone size: few; CDR3 protein: CASSPGTGIAEAFF; CDR3 DNA: TGCGCCAGCAGCCCGGGGACAGGGATCGCTGAAGCTTTCTTT
V gene: TRBV30; D gene: -; J gene: TRBJ1-4; clone size: few; CDR3 protein: CAWSGDEKLFF; CDR3 DNA: TGTGCCTGGAGTGGAGATGAAAAACTGTTTTTT
V gene: TRBV7-3; D gene: TRBD2; J gene: TRBJ2-1; clone size: few; CDR3 protein: CASSPRGGGSYNEQFF; CDR3 DNA: TGTGCCAGCAGCCCCCGGGGGGGCGGCTCCTACAATGAGCAGTTCTTC
V gene: TRBV28; D gene: -; J gene: TRBJ1-2; clone size: few; CDR3 protein: CATSSRYGYTF; CDR3 DNA: TGTGCCACTTCCTCCCGCTATGGCTACACCTTC
V gene: TRBV5-6; D gene: -; J gene: TRBJ1-5; clone size: few; CDR3 protein: CASSLADFNQPQHF; CDR3 DNA: TGTGCCAGCAGCTTGGCAGACTTTAATCAGCCCCAGCATTTT
V gene: TRBV5-4; D gene: -; J gene: TRBJ2-3; clone size: few; CDR3 protein: CASSSKGAGYTDTQYF; CDR3 DNA: TGTGCCAGCAGCTCAAAGGGGGCGGGATACACAGATACGCAGTATTTT
V gene: TRBV5-4; D gene: -; J gene: TRBJ1-5; clone size: few; CDR3 protein: CASSLDQGIEQPQHF; CDR3 DNA: TGTGCCAGCAGCTTAGACCAGGGAATCGAGCAGCCCCAGCATTTT
V gene: TRBV7-6; D gene: -; J gene: TRBJ2-7; clone size: -; CDR3 protein: CASSWRRGSDEQYF; CDR3 DNA: TGTGCCAGCAGCTGGCGGAGGGGTTCGGACGAGCAGTACTTC
V gene: TRBV6-5; D gene: -; J gene: TRBJ2-5; clone size: -; CDR3 protein: CASSRTAQETQYF; CDR3 DNA: TGTGCCAGCAGTAGGACAGCTCAAGAGACCCAGTACTTC
V gene: TRBV9; D gene: -; J gene: TRBJ2-7; clone size: few; CDR3 protein: CASSRTGSGEQYF; CDR3 DNA: TGTGCCAGCAGCCGTACAGGATCTGGCGAGCAGTACTTC
V gene: TRBV4-3; D gene: TRBD1; J gene: TRBJ1-4; clone size: few; CDR3 protein: CASSQAGTGREKLFF; CDR3 DNA: TGCGCCAGCAGCCAGGCCGGGACAGGGCGGGAAAAACTGTTTTTT
V gene: TRBV7-9; D gene: TRBD2; J gene: TRBJ2-1; clone size: -; CDR3 protein: CASSFRLALGSEQFF; CDR3 DNA: TGTGCCAGCAGCTTCCGACTAGCGTTAGGATCTGAGCAGTTCTTC
V gene: TRBV28; D gene: TRBD2; J gene: TRBJ2-7; clone size: -; CDR3 protein: CAGNSGASDEQYF; CDR3 DNA: TGTGCCGGCAATAGCGGGGCCTCCGACGAGCAGTACTTC
V gene: TRBV9; D gene: -; J gene: TRBJ1-1; clone size: few; CDR3 protein: CASSVALKNTEAFF; CDR3 DNA: TGTGCCAGCAGCGTAGCCTTAAAGAACACTGAAGCTTTCTTT
V gene: TRBV7-9; D gene: -; J gene: TRBJ2-3; clone size: -; CDR3 protein: CASSLQPAEAQYF; CDR3 DNA: TGTGCCAGCAGCCTCCAACCCGCGGAGGCGCAGTATTTT
V gene: TRBV13; D gene: TRBD2; J gene: TRBJ2-1; clone size: few; CDR3 protein: CASSITGTSGYNEQFF; CDR3 DNA: TGTGCCAGCAGCATCACCGGGACTAGCGGATACAATGAGCAGTTCTTC
V gene: TRBV19; D gene: TRBD1; J gene: TRBJ2-7; clone size: few; CDR3 protein: CASSIRTGELGEQYF; CDR3 DNA: TGTGCCAGTAGTATACGGACAGGGGAACTGGGCGAGCAGTACTTC
V gene: TRBV2; D gene: TRBD2; J gene: TRBJ2-5; clone size: -; CDR3 protein: CASKGGRSGETQYF; CDR3 DNA: TGTGCCAGCAAGGGCGGGAGAAGTGGAGAGACCCAGTACTTC
V gene: TRBV4-2; D gene: -; J gene: TRBJ2-3; clone size: -; CDR3 protein: CASSQDPGVTDTQYF; CDR3 DNA: TGTGCCAGCAGCCAAGATCCAGGGGTCACAGATACGCAGTATTTT
V gene: TRBV5-6; D gene: TRBD1; J gene: TRBJ1-2; clone size: -; CDR3 protein: CASSWGQGKYYGYTF; CDR3 DNA: TGTGCCAGCAGCTGGGGACAGGGAAAGTACTATGGCTACACCTTC
V gene: TRBV28; D gene: TRBD1; J gene: TRBJ1-1; clone size: few; CDR3 protein: CASSSPGQGVNTEAFF; CDR3 DNA: TGTGCCAGCAGTTCACCGGGACAGGGAGTTAACACTGAAGCTTTCTTT
V gene: TRBV6-5; D gene: -; J gene: TRBJ2-5; clone size: few; CDR3 protein: CASSRGARSQETQYF; CDR3 DNA: TGTGCCAGCAGTCGTGGGGCCCGCAGCCAAGAGACCCAGTACTTC
V gene: TRBV11-3; D gene: -; J gene: TRBJ1-5; clone size: few; CDR3 protein: CASSLVQDNQPQHF; CDR3 DNA: TGTGCCAGCAGCTTAGTCCAGGACAATCAGCCCCAGCATTTT
V gene: TRBV9; D gene: -; J gene: TRBJ1-1; clone size: few; CDR3 protein: CASSWGLGDTEAFF; CDR3 DNA: TGTGCCAGCAGCTGGGGACTGGGGGACACTGAAGCTTTCTTT
V gene: TRBV27; D gene: TRBD2; J gene: TRBJ2-7; clone size: -; CDR3 protein: CASSSGTSGSPYEQYF; CDR3 DNA: TGTGCCAGCAGTTCCGGGACTAGCGGGAGCCCCTACGAGCAGTACTTC
V gene: TRBV5-8; D gene: TRBD1; J gene: TRBJ1-2; clone size: -; CDR3 protein: CASRFRLRDREFYTF; CDR3 DNA: TGTGCCAGCAGATTTCGCCTCCGGGACAGGGAGTTCTACACCTTC
V gene: TRBV13; D gene: -; J gene: TRBJ1-2; clone size: few; CDR3 protein: CASSNRYTSYGYTF; CDR3 DNA: TGTGCCAGCAGCAACCGGTATACGTCCTATGGCTACACCTTC
V gene: TRBV7-6; D gene: TRBD2; J gene: TRBJ2-2; clone size: few; CDR3 protein: CASSARGGNTGELFF; CDR3 DNA: TGTGCCAGCAGCGCTCGGGGGGGGAACACCGGGGAGCTGTTTTTT
V gene: TRBV29-1; D gene: -; J gene: TRBJ1-1; clone size: few; CDR3 protein: CSPHPQGGTEAFF; CDR3 DNA: TGCAGCCCCCACCCCCAGGGAGGCACTGAAGCTTTCTTT
V gene: TRBV5-1; D gene: -; J gene: TRBJ1-1; clone size: -; CDR3 protein: CASSPESGRAFF; CDR3 DNA: TGCGCCAGCAGCCCCGAGTCGGGGAGAGCTTTCTTT
V gene: TRBV11-1; D gene: -; J gene: TRBJ2-1; clone size: few; CDR3 protein: CASSYESSKIYEQFF; CDR3 DNA: TGTGCCAGCAGCTACGAATCCTCTAAGATCTATGAGCAGTTCTTC
V gene: TRBV7-3; D gene: TRBD1; J gene: TRBJ2-7; clone size: -; CDR3 protein: CASSARQGVDDEQYF; CDR3 DNA: TGTGCCAGCAGCGCCCGACAGGGGGTAGACGACGAGCAGTACTTC
V gene: TRBV11-2; D gene: -; J gene: TRBJ2-5; clone size: few; CDR3 protein: CASSYLDFQETQYF; CDR3 DNA: TGTGCCAGCAGCTACCTGGACTTTCAAGAGACCCAGTACTTC
V gene: TRBV29-1; D gene: TRBD1; J gene: TRBJ1-1; clone size: -; CDR3 protein: CSVETRDRGPLYEAFF; CDR3 DNA: TGCAGCGTTGAGACACGAGACAGGGGGCCCCTATATGAAGCTTTCTTT
V gene: TRBV5-1; D gene: -; J gene: TRBJ1-1; clone size: few; CDR3 protein: CASSFHRDTEAFF; CDR3 DNA: TGCGCCAGCAGCTTCCACAGGGACACTGAAGCTTTCTTT
V gene: TRBV19; D gene: -; J gene: TRBJ2-5; clone size: -; CDR3 protein: CASSIPGLQETQYF; CDR3 DNA: TGTGCCAGTAGTATCCCGGGACTCCAAGAGACCCAGTACTTC